The T cell receptor (beta chain) described here comes from a study of technical replicates of blood from a few donors. The V gene lost 3 bases and the J gene lost 5 bases, with 12 bases spanning the gap. This CDR3 has 14 amino acids. Germline assignment: CDR1 MNHEY and CDR2 SMNVEV (reference sequence). Here immunoSEQ multiplex PCR was the method, and the copy in TCRdb shows in-frame clones only, minus some. The sample holds 15,000 to 17,000 clones, 86% seen once. The receptor comes from a human donor in good health. The V call is TRBV27, the J call TRBJ2-3; D remains unclear. The sample consisted of PBMCs. As DNA, the CDR3 is TGTGCCAGCAGTTTGGGCCTCTCTATAGATACGCAGTATTTT. Its translation: CASSLGLSIDTQYF.